A selection of T cell receptor beta chains follows, all from one sample in a study of shared clonotypes between healthy human individuals. The assay was immunoSEQ multiplex PCR, and TCRdb's table has in-frame clones only and misses some. The sample lists about 530,000 clones; about 80% were seen once. What was sequenced was PBMCs. The receptors here all came from a woman aged 40 to 55 in good health. Some clones in this sample may be carry-over from other donors' samples. The CDR3 runs from the conserved cysteine through the conserved F or W. A D gene is named only where the DNA matches it firmly. Clone size appears in some rows only: once, few, many, or a class for an expanded clone.

CDR3 length,V gene,clone size,J gene,D gene,CDR3 DNA,CDR3 protein
16,TRBV30,-,TRBJ2-2,TRBD1,TGTGCCTGGAGTGTCTGGGACAGGGAAAGCACCGGGGAGCTGTTTTTT,CAWSVWDRESTGELFF
15,TRBV6-1,-,TRBJ1-1,-,TGTGCCAGCACCCCGGGCGTCAGCATGAACACTGAAGCTTTCTTT,CASTPGVSMNTEAFF
15,TRBV28,few,TRBJ2-1,TRBD2,TGTGCCACCGGACTAGCGGGAGGGATGGGCAATGAGCAGTTCTTC,CATGLAGGMGNEQFF
18,TRBV5-1,-,TRBJ2-7,TRBD2,TGCGCCAGCAGCTTTTTGGGACCACTAGCGGCCTATGGGTACGAGCAGTACTTC,CASSFLGPLAAYGYEQYF
18,TRBV4-3,-,TRBJ2-3,TRBD2,TGCGCCAGCAGCCTACAATACGTAACTAGCGGGAGGACAGATACGCAGTATTTT,CASSLQYVTSGRTDTQYF
14,TRBV29-1,-,TRBJ2-1,TRBD1,TGCAGCTCTTCGGACAGGGGGACGTACAATGAGCAGTTCTTC,CSSSDRGTYNEQFF
16,TRBV5-1,-,TRBJ2-1,TRBD1,TGCGCCAGCAGCCCTCTCGGACAGGGATTCCACAATGAGCAGTTCTTC,CASSPLGQGFHNEQFF
16,TRBV10-3,-,TRBJ2-3,TRBD2,TGTGCCATCACCGGACAGCGGGAGTTCCAAGGAGATACGCAGTATTTT,CAITGQREFQGDTQYF
12,TRBV5-6,-,TRBJ2-5,-,TGTGCCAGCAGCTCCAACCAAGAGACCCAGTACTTC,CASSSNQETQYF
14,TRBV5-6,once,TRBJ2-1,-,TGTGCCAGCAGCCGGGTGGAGGTATACAATGAGCAGTTCTTC,CASSRVEVYNEQFF
12,TRBV6-6,-,TRBJ1-1,-,TGTGCCAGCAGTTACTTGGCCGGAAAAGCTTTCTTT,CASSYLAGKAFF
12,TRBV28,-,TRBJ2-5,TRBD2,TGTGCCAGCAGTGGGAGGGAAGAGACCCAGTACTTC,CASSGREETQYF
12,TRBV7-8,-,TRBJ2-1,-,TGTGCCAGCAGTTGGGCCAGCGGTGAGCAGTTCTTC,CASSWASGEQFF
13,TRBV7-3,once,TRBJ2-3,-,TGTGCCAGCAGCCGGGGACTTACAGATACGCAGTATTTT,CASSRGLTDTQYF
16,TRBV19,once,TRBJ1-4,-,TGTGCCAGTAGTATAGATGGGACTGGAGGACAAGAAAAACTGTTTTTT,CASSIDGTGGQEKLFF
13,TRBV11-1,-,TRBJ1-1,TRBD1,TGTGCCAGCAGCTACGACAGGGGGCATGAAGCTTTCTTT,CASSYDRGHEAFF
14,TRBV7-2,many,TRBJ2-1,-,TGTGCCAGCAGCTTAGTATACGGTGACAATGAGCAGTTCTTC,CASSLVYGDNEQFF
15,TRBV4-1,-,TRBJ1-5,-,TGCGCCAGCAGCCCTTCCACTTATAGCAATCAGCCCCAGCATTTT,CASSPSTYSNQPQHF
14,TRBV6-1,-,TRBJ2-1,TRBD2,TGTGCCAGCGTGAAACTAGCGGGAGTCCATGAGCAGTTCTTC,CASVKLAGVHEQFF
17,TRBV10-3,-,TRBJ2-2,-,TGTGCCATCAGTGAATTGACAGATTACTGGAACACCGGGGAGCTGTTTTTT,CAISELTDYWNTGELFF
13,TRBV19,-,TRBJ1-1,TRBD1,TGTGCCAGTAGTTTCGGGACAGGGGACCGAGCTTTCTTT,CASSFGTGDRAFF
15,TRBV13,-,TRBJ1-2,-,TGTGCCAGCAGCTTTGTACAGCGATCCTCGTATGGCTACACCTTC,CASSFVQRSSYGYTF
15,TRBV6-5,-,TRBJ1-5,TRBD1,TGTGCCAGCAGAAGGACAGGGGGAAGCAATCAGCCCCAGCATTTT,CASRRTGGSNQPQHF
15,TRBV19,-,TRBJ1-4,TRBD1,TGTGCCAGTAGTACAGGGGGCCTCTTAAATGAAAAACTGTTTTTT,CASSTGGLLNEKLFF
14,TRBV5-1,-,TRBJ2-1,-,TGCGCCAGCAGCTTGGGGACGGACTACAATGAGCAGTTCTTC,CASSLGTDYNEQFF
14,TRBV19,-,TRBJ2-2,-,TGTGCCAGTAGTATAGGGGGGGGCGCCGGGGAGCTGTTTTTT,CASSIGGGAGELFF
16,TRBV4-1,once,TRBJ2-7,TRBD1,TGCGCCAGCAGCCCAATAGAGCGGACAGGGGCCTCCGAGCAGTACTTC,CASSPIERTGASEQYF
15,TRBV7-9,few,TRBJ2-1,-,TGTGCCAGCAGCCCTGTTGGAGGGCTCGGCAATGAGCAGTTCTTC,CASSPVGGLGNEQFF
15,TRBV7-2,-,TRBJ2-7,TRBD2,TGTGCCAGCAGCTTAGATGCGGGAGGGTTGTACGAGCAGTACTTC,CASSLDAGGLYEQYF
14,TRBV28,once,TRBJ2-2,-,TGTGCCAGCAGTTTACGACAGAACACCGGGGAGCTGTTTTTT,CASSLRQNTGELFF
12,TRBV7-6,many,TRBJ1-1,-,TGTGCCAGCAGCTCAGATATAGGGGTAGCTTTCTTT,CASSSDIGVAFF
14,TRBV6-1,many,TRBJ2-7,-,TGTGCCAGCCAGGGGGGTCAACGGATCTACGAGCAGTACTTC,CASQGGQRIYEQYF
17,TRBV6-4,-,TRBJ2-1,-,TGTGCCAGCAGTGACTCAGGCCCGACGAGCTCCTACAATGAGCAGTTCTTC,CASSDSGPTSSYNEQFF
16,TRBV18,-,TRBJ2-7,-,TGTGCCAGCTCACCACCTAGGGGACTCACTCGCTACGAGCAGTACTTC,CASSPPRGLTRYEQYF
16,TRBV25-1,-,TRBJ2-3,TRBD2,TGTGCCAGCAGTGAATCGGGACTATCTAGCACAGATACGCAGTATTTT,CASSESGLSSTDTQYF
15,TRBV28,-,TRBJ2-7,TRBD2,TGTGCCAGCAGACCACTCGGGACTACAGACGACGAGCAGTACTTC,CASRPLGTTDDEQYF
14,TRBV10-3,-,TRBJ1-4,TRBD1,TGTGCCATCAGTGGGGACAGGGGGGGAGAAAAACTGTTTTTT,CAISGDRGGEKLFF
15,TRBV6-5,-,TRBJ2-7,-,TGTGCCAGCAGCCTTACCTCTGACTCCTATACCGAGCAGTACTTC,CASSLTSDSYTEQYF
15,TRBV18,-,TRBJ2-3,-,TGTGCCAGCTCACCCCTGGCGGTCGACACAGATACGCAGTATTTT,CASSPLAVDTDTQYF
14,TRBV28,few,TRBJ2-7,-,TGTGCCAGCACCCCGGACAGAACTTCCTACGAGCAGTACTTC,CASTPDRTSYEQYF
15,TRBV10-2,-,TRBJ1-2,-,TGCGCCAGCAGTGAAATACAGGGAACCGGGTATGGCTACACCTTC,CASSEIQGTGYGYTF
12,TRBV15,-,TRBJ2-1,-,TGTGCCACCAGCCCTAACGACAATGAGCAGTTCTTC,CATSPNDNEQFF
15,TRBV28,-,TRBJ2-3,-,TGTGCCAGCAGGGAAGGGACGGGGTCCACAGATACGCAGTATTTT,CASREGTGSTDTQYF
15,TRBV16,many,TRBJ2-5,-,TGTGCCAGCAGCAAATCCGGGACAAGGGGTGAGACCCAGTACTTC,CASSKSGTRGETQYF
13,TRBV13,-,TRBJ1-1,TRBD1,TGTGCCAGCAGCGGACACAGGGGAGCTGAAGCTTTCTTT,CASSGHRGAEAFF
14,TRBV13,-,TRBJ2-5,-,TGTGCCAGCAGCCCACCGGGACATGGAGAGACCCAGTACTTC,CASSPPGHGETQYF
14,TRBV6-5,-,TRBJ2-2,-,TGTGCCAGCAGTTACTCGCATCTCACCGGGGAGCTGTTTTTT,CASSYSHLTGELFF
15,TRBV7-9,-,TRBJ2-2,-,TGTGCCAGCAGCTTACACAGTTCGAACACCGGGGAGCTGTTTTTT,CASSLHSSNTGELFF
13,TRBV7-9,-,TRBJ1-2,TRBD1,TGTGCCAGCAGCCCCGAGGGGGCCGCGGGCTACACCTTC,CASSPEGAAGYTF
16,TRBV5-1,once,TRBJ2-5,TRBD2,TGCGCCAGCAGCTTGAATCTAGCGGGCAACCAAGAGACCCAGTACTTC,CASSLNLAGNQETQYF